These 18 T cell receptor beta chains came from one sample sequenced in a study of OX40 agonist ivuxolimab in advanced cancers. Using immunoSEQ multiplex PCR, the repertoire was profiled, and TCRdb retains in-frame clones only, with some absent. The sample lists some 70,000 clones, over 80% occurring once. The sequenced sample was CD4+ or CD8+ T cells sorted from blood, obtained in a trial of the OX40 agonist ivuxolimab. The receptors derive from an adult with an advanced solid tumor such as melanoma, head and neck, liver or kidney cancer.

CDR3 amino acids: CASSYTGAYNQPQHF. DNA for the CDR3: TGTGCCAGCAGCTACACAGGGGCCTACAATCAGCCCCAGCATTTT. The V gene is TRBV27, the J gene TRBJ1-5; 7 bases match TRBD1. This CDR3 region has 15 residues. The germline V gene has CDR1 MNHEY and CDR2 SMNVEV (reference sequence). V lost 6 bases, J lost 3 bases, and 8 bases stayed unmatched.

The CDR3 DNA sequence: TGTGCCAGCAGCTTGGGCGGGGGAGTATACAATGAGCAGTTCTTC. Its translation: CASSLGGGVYNEQFF. J is TRBJ2-1 and V is TRBV5-6, with 7 bases fitting TRBD2. The CDR3 contains 15 residues. Germline V gene data show CDR1 as SGHDT and CDR2 as YYEEEE. V dropped 0 bases and J dropped 4; count of bases not matched to a gene: 4.

J is TRBJ2-1 and V is TRBV4-2; D possibly matches TRBD1 or TRBD2 (5 bases each). There are 15 residues in the CDR3. V dropped 1 base and J dropped 1 base, with 8 bases sitting between them. CDR1 is LGHNA and CDR2 is YNFKEQ in the germline V gene. The CDR3 sequence: CASSQAGPSYNEQFF. The CDR3 bases are TGTGCCAGCAGCCAAGCGGGACCTTCCTACAATGAGCAGTTCTTC.

The genes are TRBV6-6 and TRBJ2-5, with D tentatively TRBD2 (6 bases). Germline CDR1 is MNHNY and CDR2 is SVGAGI (reference sequence). The CDR3 runs to 15 residues. The germline V and J ends were trimmed by 6 bases and 4 bases, with 18 bases remaining between them. The CDR3 region is CASRPTGGPGETQYF. The DNA for the CDR3 is TGTGCCAGCAGACCGACCGGGGGACCGGGAGAGACCCAGTACTTC.

This chain links TRBV11-1 with TRBJ2-1, with 9 bases fitting TRBD2. The germline V gene has CDR1 SGHAT and CDR2 FQDESV (reference sequence). The V gene end was trimmed by 3 bases and the J gene end by 7 bases; junction bases not matched to a gene: 7. The CDR3 length is 15 residues. CDR3 coding DNA: TGTGCCAGCAGCTTTCGACTAGCGGCCTCGAATGAGCAGTTCTTC. Residues: CASSFRLAASNEQFF.

This clone was found once. The chain links TRBV30 to TRBJ1-1; tentative D call: TRBD1 (5 bases). Trimming cost V 3 bases and J 5 bases, with 13 bases left between them. Germline assignment: CDR1 GTSNPN and CDR2 SVGIG (reference sequence). The CDR3 consists of 13 residues. The CDR3 is CAWRRDRVTEAFF. In nucleotides, the CDR3 is TGTGCCTGGAGGAGGGACCGCGTGACTGAAGCTTTCTTT.

This clone appeared a few times. V and J are TRBV5-6 and TRBJ1-2; 9 nucleotides line up with TRBD1. After removal of 2 bases from V and 6 bases from J, the junction contained 8 bases not matched to a gene. The germline V gene encodes CDR1 SGHDT and CDR2 YYEEEE. The CDR3 has 15 amino acids. In nucleotides, the CDR3 is TGTGCCAGCAGCTTACTCACGGGACAGGGCCATGGCTACACCTTC. Translation: CASSLLTGQGHGYTF.

This clone occurred once. The rearrangement links TRBV7-2 to TRBJ2-5, with 7 nucleotides matching TRBD2. Trimming removed 1 base from V and 1 base from J; junction bases left unmatched: 6. CDR1 is SGHTA, CDR2 FQGNSA, per germline. The CDR3 is made up of 16 amino acids. This CDR3 is CASSLGLAASQETQYF. The CDR3 region has the DNA TGTGCCAGCAGCTTAGGGCTAGCGGCAAGCCAAGAGACCCAGTACTTC. The whole variable domain, remainder taken from reference TRBV7-2 and TRBJ2-5, is GAGVSQSPSNKVTEKGKDVELRCDPISGHTALYWYRQSLGQGLEFLIYFQGNSAPDKSGLPSDRFSAERTGGSVSTLTIQRTQQEDSAVYLCASSLGLAASQETQYFGPGTRLLVL.

CDR3 bases: TGTGCCAGCAGTGACTACGGACTAGTTTCCTACGAGCAGTACTTC. It encodes CASSDYGLVSYEQYF. This chain uses TRBV6-1 with TRBJ2-5; 7 nucleotides agree with TRBD2. The end of the DNA fits TRBJ2-7 better, so the J call may be wrong. This CDR3 spans 15 amino acids. CDR1 MNHNS and CDR2 SASEGT come from the germline V gene.

The CDR3 here is CASSLSGLAGTNEQFF. DNA of the CDR3: TGTGCCAGCAGCTTAAGTGGGCTAGCGGGTACGAATGAGCAGTTCTTC. V and J are TRBV7-6 and TRBJ2-1; 8 nucleotides align to TRBD2. CDR1 is SGHVS, CDR2 FNYEAQ, per germline. The CDR3 has 16 residues. V trimming: 2 bases; J trimming: 7 bases; junction bases outside the gene matches: 10.

V and J are TRBV18 and TRBJ1-4; D is uncertain. Germline V CDR1 and CDR2: KGHSH, LQKENI. Deletions cut 3 bases from V and 7 bases from J, with 9 bases between. This CDR3 has 13 residues. CDR3 sequence (DNA): TGTGCCAGCTCACCTCTCATGTTTGAAAAACTGTTTTTT. It codes for CASSPLMFEKLFF.

The chain employs TRBV7-2 and TRBJ1-6, with TRBD1 matching over 7 bases. Looked up from germline, CDR1 is SGHTA and CDR2 is FQGNSA. Losses at the gene ends were 5 bases for V and 6 bases for J; bases not matched to a gene: 13. This CDR3 is built from 17 residues. The CDR3 loop reads CASSPSLGTVGNSPLHF. The CDR3 DNA reads TGTGCCAGCAGCCCGTCATTGGGGACAGTGGGTAATTCACCCCTCCACTTT.

By sample share, this clone is medium-sized (0.01 to 0.1%). The chain employs TRBV7-8 and TRBJ2-7; 7 bases fit TRBD2. The CDR3 is 14 residues long. Germline CDR1 is SGHVS and CDR2 is FQNEAQ. Unmatched junction bases numbered 5, after V lost 3 bases and J lost 3 bases. The CDR3 DNA reads as TGTGCCAGCAGCTTGTGGGACTACTACTACGAGCAGTACGTC. It specifies CASSLWDYYYEQYV.

The CDR3 nucleotides read TGTGCCAGCTCACCATCGGGGGCTCCCACAGATACGCAGTATTTT. Its translation: CASSPSGAPTDTQYF. The rearrangement joins TRBV18 to TRBJ2-3; D might be TRBD1 or TRBD2, each matching 6 bases. Germline V gives CDR1 KGHSH, CDR2 LQKENI. V was cut by 2 bases and J by 2 bases, with 11 bases left in between. This CDR3 is built from 15 residues.

V is TRBV11-2 and J is TRBJ1-4; TRBD1 matches at 9 bases. V dropped 4 bases and J dropped 6; count of bases not matched to a gene: 3. The CDR3 is made up of 14 amino acids. Germline-derived CDR1 and CDR2 are SGHAT and FQNNGV. This CDR3 is CASSSTGGDEKLFF. CDR3 nucleotides: TGTGCCAGCAGCTCGACAGGGGGGGATGAAAAACTGTTTTTT.

The chain links TRBV6-5 to TRBJ2-1; 12 nucleotides agree with TRBD2. V was clipped by 6 bases and J by 3 bases; unmatched bases: 3. The CDR3 runs to 15 residues. Per germline, CDR1 MNHEY and CDR2 SVGAGI. CDR3 nucleotides: TGTGCCAGCAGACTACTAGCGGGAGGCTACAATGAGCAGTTCTTC. This codes for CASRLLAGGYNEQFF.

The J gene is TRBJ2-1, the V gene TRBV4-2; D may match TRBD1 or TRBD2 (5 bases each). The germline V gene encodes CDR1 LGHNA and CDR2 YNFKEQ. V was shortened by 1 base and J by 2 bases, with 18 bases between the two germline ends. The CDR3 sequence is 18 residues long. In DNA, the CDR3 is TGTGCCAGCAGCCAAGTGCCTTCCGGGACCACCACCTACAATGAGCAGTTCTTC. Translating gives CASSQVPSGTTTYNEQFF.

This chain joins TRBV6-5 and TRBJ2-3, with D possibly being TRBD1 (6 bases). Germline lookup yields CDR1 MNHEY and CDR2 SVGAGI. Trimming removed 6 bases from V and 5 bases from J, with 18 bases in between. This CDR3 region has 15 residues. CDR3 bases: TGTGCCAGCAGGGACACCTCCTTAGGGGGAGATACGCAGTATTTT. Its protein product is CASRDTSLGGDTQYF.